This T cell receptor (beta chain) was sequenced for a study of T-cell memory formation after mild COVID-19. TCRdb used MiXCR to reprocess the 5' RACE reads, holding one entry per CDR3 protein. The table has approximately 350,000 distinct CDR3 sequences, around 30% seen once. The specimen was PBMCs or a T cell subset sorted from them (not recorded which). The TCR was taken from an adult woman who had mild COVID-19 (a few samples of this study predate the infection). Cell type and time point are not known.

The CDR3 sequence: CASSGTLSYEQYF. CDR3 DNA sequence: TGTGCCAGCAGCGGGACACTCTCCTACGAGCAGTACTTC. V is TRBV9 and J is TRBJ2-7, with D perhaps matching TRBD1 (5 bases). The CDR3 covers 13 residues. The germline gives CDR1 SGDLS, CDR2 YYNGEE. V was clipped by 3 bases and J by 0 bases, with 7 bases between them. The full variable domain, its missing parts supplied by reference TRBV9 and TRBJ2-7, is DSGVTQTPKHLITATGQRVTLRCSPRSGDLSVYWYQQSLDQGLQFLIQYYNGEERAKGNILERFSAQQFPDLHSELNLSSLELGDSALYFCASSGTLSYEQYFGPGTRLTVT.